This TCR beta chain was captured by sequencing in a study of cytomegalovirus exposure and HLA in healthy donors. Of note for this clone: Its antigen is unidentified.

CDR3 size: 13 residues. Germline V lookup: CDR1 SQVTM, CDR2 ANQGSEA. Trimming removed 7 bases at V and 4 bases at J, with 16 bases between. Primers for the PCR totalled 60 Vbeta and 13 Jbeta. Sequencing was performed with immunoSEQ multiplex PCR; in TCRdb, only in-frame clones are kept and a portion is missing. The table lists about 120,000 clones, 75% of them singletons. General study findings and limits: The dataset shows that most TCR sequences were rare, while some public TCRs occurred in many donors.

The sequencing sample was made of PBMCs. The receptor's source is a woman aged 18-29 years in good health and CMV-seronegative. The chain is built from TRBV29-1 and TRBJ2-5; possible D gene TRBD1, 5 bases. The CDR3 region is CSAAQGLVETQYF. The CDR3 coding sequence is TGCAGCGCGGCCCAGGGTTTAGTAGAGACCCAGTACTTC.